This entry lists 25 T cell receptor beta chains sequenced from one sample in a study of blood T cell repertoires in COVID-19. Generated by immunoSEQ multiplex PCR, the TCRdb table keeps only in-frame clones and is missing some. The table shows a few hundred thousand clones, with approximately 89% occurring only once. The sample taken for sequencing was PBMCs or T cells enriched from blood (not recorded which). The receptors were sampled from a man between 40 and 49 years old in a cohort exposed to, infected with or recovered from COVID-19 (not recorded which).

This clone was counted only a few times. The V call is TRBV10-2, the J call TRBJ2-2, with 11 positions matching TRBD2. Trimming removed 2 bases from V and 5 bases from J; junction bases left unmatched: 1. In germline, CDR1 is WSHSY, CDR2 SAAADI. The CDR3 has 15 amino acids. The CDR3 region is CASSELAGGTGELFF. CDR3 nucleotide sequence: TGCGCCAGCAGTGAGCTAGCGGGAGGAACCGGGGAGCTGTTTTTT.

V gene TRBV5-1 combines with J gene TRBJ1-2; 8 bases are shared with TRBD1. J was trimmed by 5 bases and V by 4 bases; bases with no gene match: 4. Germline values: CDR1 SGHRS, CDR2 YFSETQ. CDR3 length: 13 residues. The DNA for the CDR3 is TGCGCCAGCAGCGAGGGGACAGGATATGGCTACACCTTC. Encoded protein: CASSEGTGYGYTF.

The CDR3 spells CASSLEKGTVNTGELFF. The CDR3 DNA reads TGTGCCAGCAGCTTAGAGAAAGGGACAGTTAACACCGGGGAGCTGTTTTTT. The genes are TRBV7-9 and TRBJ2-2; 7 bases agree with TRBD1. Germline V CDR1 and CDR2: SEHNR, FQNEAQ (reference sequence). The CDR3 has 17 residues. Trimming removed 1 base from V and 2 bases from J; junction bases left unmatched: 7.

J is TRBJ2-5 and V is TRBV28; 10 nucleotides agree with TRBD2. Per the germline V gene, CDR1 is MDHEN and CDR2 is SYDVKM. There are 16 residues in the CDR3. V dropped 5 bases and J dropped 2; count of bases not matched to a gene: 8. The CDR3 protein is CASSGPGLAKQETQYF. CDR3 nucleotide sequence: TGTGCCAGCAGTGGCCCGGGACTAGCGAAACAAGAGACCCAGTACTTC. Using reference TRBV28 and TRBJ2-5 for the parts outside the CDR3, the full variable domain is DVKVTQSSRYLVKRTGEKVFLECVQDMDHENMFWYRQDPGLGLRLIYFSYDVKMKEKGDIPEGYSVSREKKERFSLILESASTNQTSMYLCASSGPGLAKQETQYFGPGTRLLVL.

This clone was found once. The chain recombines TRBV9 with TRBJ2-7; 10 nucleotides match TRBD1. V shed 3 bases, J shed 3 bases, and the junction held 3 bases outside the gene matches. The V gene's germline CDR1 is SGDLS and CDR2 YYNGEE. This CDR3 region has 14 residues. This CDR3 is CASSADRGLYEQYF. The CDR3, as DNA: TGTGCCAGCAGCGCCGACAGGGGGCTCTACGAGCAGTACTTC. The full variable domain, in which reference TRBV9 and TRBJ2-7 provide the parts outside the CDR3, is DSGVTQTPKHLITATGQRVTLRCSPRSGDLSVYWYQQSLDQGLQFLIQYYNGEERAKGNILERFSAQQFPDLHSELNLSSLELGDSALYFCASSADRGLYEQYFGPGTRLTVT.

The V call is TRBV19, the J call TRBJ1-2, with TRBD1 matching over 9 bases. The ends lost 6 bases at V and 4 bases at J; junction bases unmatched: 27. CDR1 LNHDA and CDR2 SQIVND come from the germline V gene (reference sequence). CDR3 length equals 21 residues. As DNA, the CDR3 is TGTGCCAGTAGAGACAAAAGCGGGAACCGGGACAGGGCGTTCAGGGCCTATGGCTACACCTTC. Translation gives CASRDKSGNRDRAFRAYGYTF.

The table lists this clone with a count of one. This rearrangement joins TRBV19 to TRBJ2-5; TRBD2 matches at 13 bases. V lost 3 bases and J lost 5; bases outside the gene matches: 6. There are 16 residues in the CDR3. CDR1 and CDR2 from the germline V gene are LNHDA and SQIVND (reference sequence). The CDR3 spells CASSMGLAGIGETQYF. As DNA, the CDR3 is TGTGCCAGTAGTATGGGACTAGCGGGAATCGGGGAGACCCAGTACTTC.

This chain uses TRBV19 with TRBJ1-1; TRBD1 might be the D (6 bases). The CDR3 totals 14 residues. Germline V gene data show CDR1 as LNHDA and CDR2 as SQIVND (reference sequence). Trimming removed 3 bases from V and 5 bases from J, with 13 bases in between. DNA for the CDR3: TGTGCCAGTAGTATGCAGGGGCGAGGGACTGAAGCTTTCTTT. This translates into CASSMQGRGTEAFF.

This CDR3 is CASSQGTVNTEAFF. For the CDR3, the DNA is TGTGCCAGCAGTCAGGGAACGGTGAACACTGAAGCTTTCTTT. The V gene is TRBV6-5, the J gene TRBJ1-1, with a weak D call TRBD1 (5 bases). This CDR3 has 14 amino acids. Germline CDR1 reads MNHEY; CDR2 reads SVGAGI. The V gene lost 5 bases and the J gene lost 0 bases, with 10 bases spanning the gap.

This clone came up a few times. The CDR3 loop reads CASSLGAVTNTGELFF. Here the CDR3 DNA reads TGCGCCAGCAGCTTGGGGGCCGTTACAAACACCGGGGAGCTGTTTTTT. The chain employs TRBV5-1 and TRBJ2-2; D gene unclear. Trimming cost V 0 bases and J 2 bases, with 11 bases left between them. CDR1 is SGHRS, CDR2 YFSETQ, per germline. The CDR3 extends over 16 amino acids.

The chain is built from TRBV15 and TRBJ1-3; no clear D. The CDR3 extends over 14 amino acids. Germline V gene lookup returns CDR1 LNHNV and CDR2 YYDKDF (reference sequence). Trimming removed 7 bases from V and 4 bases from J, with 14 bases in between. CDR3 nucleotides: TGTGCCACCACGCAGACATCCCTCGGAAACACCATATATTTT. Amino acid sequence: CATTQTSLGNTIYF. The full variable domain, rest sourced from reference TRBV15 and TRBJ1-3, is DAMVIQNPRYQVTQFGKPVTLSCSQTLNHNVMYWYQQKSSQAPKLLFHYYDKDFNNEADTPDNFQSRRPNTSFCFLDIRSPGLGDTAMYLCATTQTSLGNTIYFGEGSWLTVV.

V is TRBV5-1 and J is TRBJ2-2, with a tentative D call TRBD1 (6 bases). Germline values: CDR1 SGHRS, CDR2 YFSETQ. V was pared by 5 bases and J by 0 bases, with 11 bases between. CDR3 length: 15 amino acids. For the CDR3, the DNA is TGCGCCAGCAGTAGACAGGCGCCGAACACCGGGGAGCTGTTTTTT. Its translation is CASSRQAPNTGELFF.

This clone was found a few times. J is TRBJ2-1 and V is TRBV28; 7 nucleotides match TRBD2. Germline lookup yields CDR1 MDHEN and CDR2 SYDVKM. The CDR3 runs 14 residues. V was clipped by 7 bases and J by 7 bases; unmatched bases: 10. CDR3 nucleotide sequence: TGTGCCAGCACCATTGGGGGGGTTTGGAATGAGCAGTTCTTC. Protein product: CASTIGGVWNEQFF.

CDR3 region: CATSSTGTYGYTF. The CDR3 nucleotides are TGTGCCACCTCCTCGACAGGTACCTATGGCTACACCTTC. The chain is built from TRBV6-4 and TRBJ1-2; D is perhaps TRBD1 (6 bases). Germline CDR1 is MRHNA and CDR2 is SNTAGT. V lost 10 bases, J lost 4 bases, and 16 bases lay in between. This CDR3 is 13 amino acids long.

The V and J genes are TRBV6-4 and TRBJ2-5, with 14 bases aligning to TRBD2. V trimming: 2 bases; J trimming: 5 bases; junction bases outside the gene matches: 10. The CDR3 is 18 residues long. Germline CDR1 MRHNA, CDR2 SNTAGT. The CDR3 DNA follows: TGTGCCAGCAGTGACAAGTACGGGACTAGCGGGAGTGTGGAGACCCAGTACTTC. Amino acid sequence: CASSDKYGTSGSVETQYF.

This clone was recorded once. This chain links TRBV3-1 (or the pseudogene TRBV3-2) with TRBJ1-1; 10 bases map to TRBD1. Trimming took 5 bases from V and 3 from J; bases not matched to a gene: 9. The germline CDR1 and CDR2 sequences are LGHDT and YNNKEL (reference sequence). This CDR3 contains 16 residues. CDR3 nucleotide sequence: TGTGCCAGCAGCACCAGGACAGGGGGAGTTGACACTGAAGCTTTCTTT. Its protein is CASSTRTGGVDTEAFF.

This clone was seen just once. V is TRBV30 and J is TRBJ2-5, with TRBD1 matching 9 bases. CDR1 is GTSNPN and CDR2 is SVGIG in the germline V gene (reference sequence). With 5 bases clipped from V and 6 bases from J, the junction kept 4 bases outside the gene matches. The CDR3 sequence is 12 residues long. The CDR3 bases are TGTGCCTGGCAGGGACAGGGAAAGACCCAGTACTTC. It is translated as CAWQGQGKTQYF.

This clone was found once. The sample has other DNA sequences that encode this CDR3 too. This rearrangement joins TRBV5-1 to TRBJ1-1; D is perhaps TRBD1 (6 bases). The CDR3 totals 15 residues. The germline gives CDR1 SGHRS, CDR2 YFSETQ. Trimming pared 0 bases from V and 1 base from J, leaving 10 bases between. The CDR3 sequence: CASSLAGHSNTEAFF. The CDR3 DNA reads as TGCGCCAGCAGCTTGGCGGGACACTCGAACACTGAAGCTTTCTTT. Full variable domain (missing parts from reference TRBV5-1 and TRBJ1-1): KAGVTQTPRYLIKTRGQQVTLSCSPISGHRSVSWYQQTPGQGLQFLFEYFSETQRNKGNFPGRFSGRQFSNSRSEMNVSTLELGDSALYLCASSLAGHSNTEAFFGQGTRLTVV.

The gene calls are TRBV7-3 and TRBJ1-2, with D perhaps matching TRBD1 (5 bases). Trimming pared 2 bases from V and 4 bases from J, leaving 8 bases between. CDR1 is SGHTA, CDR2 FQGTGA, per germline. This CDR3 region has 13 residues. CDR3 DNA sequence: TGTGCCAGCAGCTTACAGGGAGGCTATGGCTACACCTTC. This codes for CASSLQGGYGYTF.

The gene calls are TRBV11-2 and TRBJ2-3; TRBD1 aligns across 7 bases. CDR3 length: 15 amino acids. The germline V gene encodes CDR1 SGHAT and CDR2 FQNNGV. With 5 bases clipped from V and 4 bases from J, the junction kept 9 bases outside the gene matches. CDR3 nucleotides: TGTGCCAGCAGCATACGACAGGGTGGCCCAGATACGCAGTATTTT. Encoded protein: CASSIRQGGPDTQYF.

This chain joins TRBV6-5 and TRBJ2-1, with 8 nucleotides matching TRBD2. Per the germline V gene, CDR1 is MNHEY and CDR2 is SVGAGI. The trim removed 5 bases at V and 3 bases at J, leaving 6 bases unmatched. This CDR3 has 15 residues. The CDR3 DNA reads as TGTGCCAGCAGTCCCAGCGGGAGTGTCTACAATGAGCAGTTCTTC. Encoded protein: CASSPSGSVYNEQFF.

V usage is TRBV7-8 and J usage is TRBJ1-1; no reliable D call. V lost 5 bases and J 4 bases, leaving 17 bases between the germline ends. In germline, CDR1 is SGHVS, CDR2 FQNEAQ. The CDR3 is 15 residues long. CDR3 nucleotides: TGTGCCAGCAGCCCCCAAGGTCAGCTAGTCACTGAAGCTTTCTTT. Its protein product is CASSPQGQLVTEAFF.

This clone was seen more than once but under ten times. The V gene is TRBV3-1 (or the pseudogene TRBV3-2), the J gene TRBJ2-2; 8 bases fit TRBD1. The CDR3 has 17 amino acids. The germline V gene has CDR1 LGHDT and CDR2 YNNKEL (reference sequence). Trimming at V came to 0 bases and at J to 3 bases, leaving 6 bases not matched to a gene. CDR3 nucleotide sequence: TGTGCCAGCAGCCAAGATTGGGGACAGGCTCACACCGGGGAGCTGTTTTTT. It translates to CASSQDWGQAHTGELFF.

Concerning this clone itself: The sample contains more than one DNA sequence encoding this CDR3. The chain is built from TRBV5-1 and TRBJ2-1; 9 bases line up with TRBD2. Germline-derived CDR1 and CDR2 are SGHRS and YFSETQ. V shed 1 base and J 5 bases; nucleotides not matched to a gene: 4. The CDR3 is 15 amino acids. The CDR3 is CASSLTLAGNNEQFF. As DNA, the CDR3 is TGCGCCAGCAGCTTGACGCTAGCGGGGAACAATGAGCAGTTCTTC.

The genes are TRBV4-1 and TRBJ2-7; tentatively, D is TRBD1 (5 bases). CDR1 and CDR2 (germline): MGHRA, YSYEKL. The CDR3 has 14 residues. The ends were cut back, 2 bases at V and 3 bases at J, with 11 bases in the middle. CDR3 protein: CASSQREGVYEQYF. DNA of the CDR3: TGCGCCAGCAGCCAAAGGGAAGGGGTCTACGAGCAGTACTTC.